The 32 T cell receptor beta chains reported below all come from one sample, sequenced in a study of shared clonotypes between healthy human individuals. Profiling relied on immunoSEQ multiplex PCR, and the TCRdb table lists in-frame clones only, not all of them. The sample holds 2.5 million or so clones, roughly 92% seen once. Material: naive CD4+ T cells sorted from blood. Subset denoted: CD45RA+ positively selected. These receptors originate from a man in his late teens or twenties in good health.

This rearrangement joins TRBV7-2 to TRBJ1-3; the match to TRBD1 covers 8 bases. Germline-derived CDR1 and CDR2 are SGHTA and FQGNSA. This CDR3 is built from 15 residues. Trimming at V came to 8 bases and at J to 3 bases, leaving 9 bases not matched to a gene. The DNA for the CDR3 is TGTGCCAGCCGATACTCAGGGGGCAGTGGAAACACCATATATTTT. Its translation is CASRYSGGSGNTIYF. The entire variable domain, with the rest obtained from reference TRBV7-2 and TRBJ1-3, is as follows: GAGVSQSPSNKVTEKGKDVELRCDPISGHTALYWYRQSLGQGLEFLIYFQGNSAPDKSGLPSDRFSAERTGGSVSTLTIQRTQQEDSAVYLCASRYSGGSGNTIYFGEGSWLTVV.

The chain carries TRBV15 and TRBJ1-5, with 9 nucleotides matching TRBD1. The CDR3 sequence is 16 residues long. Germline loops: CDR1 LNHNV, CDR2 YYDKDF (reference sequence). Germline trimming cut 6 bases from V and 1 base from J; bases unmatched to any gene: 7. The CDR3 loop is CATRKDTGGSNQPQHF. In DNA form, the CDR3 reads TGTGCCACCAGAAAAGACACAGGGGGCAGCAATCAGCCCCAGCATTTT.

The J gene is TRBJ1-6, the V gene TRBV19, with D tentatively TRBD1 (5 bases). CDR1 is LNHDA, CDR2 SQIVND, per germline (reference sequence). The CDR3 totals 17 residues. V lost 5 bases and J 5 bases, leaving 19 bases between the germline ends. CDR3 nucleotides: TGTGCCAGTAGTCTCTCAGGGATGCCAGGACATAATTCACCCCTCCACTTT. Translation: CASSLSGMPGHNSPLHF.

The chain carries TRBV7-2 and TRBJ2-5, with D possibly TRBD2 on 5 matching bases. Germline CDR1 SGHTA, CDR2 FQGNSA. The CDR3 consists of 12 residues. V gave up 1 base and J gave up 13 bases, with 13 bases separating them. CDR3 protein: CASSLGVEGPYF. The CDR3 DNA sequence: TGTGCCAGCAGCTTAGGTGTCGAGGGTCCGTACTTC.

This sequence joins TRBV9 and TRBJ2-7; TRBD1 agrees at 7 bases. Germline values: CDR1 SGDLS, CDR2 YYNGEE. The CDR3 extends over 15 amino acids. With V trimmed by 0 bases and J by 2 bases, 5 bases remained unmatched. Written as DNA, the CDR3 is TGTGCCAGCAGCGTAGGGACAGGACCGGCCTACGAGCAGTACTTC. It translates to CASSVGTGPAYEQYF.

The rearrangement links TRBV4-2 to TRBJ1-2, with 9 nucleotides matching TRBD1. V lost 0 bases, J lost 8 bases, and 10 bases stayed unmatched. The CDR3 totals 16 residues. Germline CDR1 and CDR2: LGHNA and YNFKEQ. CDR3 protein: CASSQDSLGQGGGYTF. For the CDR3, the DNA is TGTGCCAGCAGCCAAGATTCCCTGGGACAGGGTGGGGGCTACACCTTC.

V usage is TRBV5-4 and J usage is TRBJ2-5; 7 bases are shared with TRBD2. V trimming: 4 bases; J trimming: 4 bases; junction bases outside the gene matches: 7. The CDR3 contains 14 residues. Germline-derived CDR1 and CDR2 are SGHNT and YYREEE (reference sequence). Here the CDR3 reads CASSRAGELETQYF. The CDR3 bases are TGTGCCAGCAGCCGCGCGGGAGAACTAGAGACCCAGTACTTC.

The chain is built from TRBV5-1 and TRBJ1-2, with a tentative D call TRBD1 (6 bases). V gave up 5 bases and J gave up 10 bases, with 15 bases separating them. This CDR3 region has 12 residues. CDR1 is SGHRS, CDR2 YFSETQ, per germline. CDR3 coding DNA: TGCGCCAGCAGTGGTTACAGGGAGACCTACACCTTC. It encodes CASSGYRETYTF.

In its sample, this clone was seen a few times. The rearrangement uses TRBV7-9 and TRBJ1-6, with 10 positions matching TRBD1. V lost 11 bases to trimming and J lost 4 bases; unmatched junction nucleotides: 8. The CDR3 is 15 amino acids. The germline gives CDR1 SEHNR, CDR2 FQNEAQ (reference sequence). CDR3 DNA: TGTGCCGGGGGGACAGGGGCTGGGTATAATTCACCCCTCCACTTT. Protein: CAGGTGAGYNSPLHF.

The rearrangement links TRBV6-4 to TRBJ2-1; D is uncertain. Trimming removed 4 bases from V and 0 bases from J, with 10 bases in between. CDR3 length: 15 residues. Germline assignment: CDR1 MRHNA and CDR2 SNTAGT. The CDR3 DNA sequence: TGTGCCAGCAGTGTAACGGTTAGCTCCTACAATGAGCAGTTCTTC. Amino acid sequence: CASSVTVSSYNEQFF.

The V gene is TRBV7-2, the J gene TRBJ1-4; D gene uncertain. V was pared by 2 bases and J by 1 base, with 8 bases between. Germline assignment: CDR1 SGHTA and CDR2 FQGNSA. This CDR3 region has 15 residues. Here the CDR3 DNA reads TGTGCCAGCAGCTTAATGGGTGTAACTAATGAAAAACTGTTTTTT. Residues: CASSLMGVTNEKLFF.

V is TRBV7-2 and J is TRBJ2-7; 8 nucleotides agree with TRBD2. Germline V CDR1 and CDR2: SGHTA, FQGNSA. The CDR3 covers 15 residues. V dropped 4 bases and J dropped 5; count of bases not matched to a gene: 10. The CDR3 DNA reads TGTGCCAGCAGCTCAACCGGGACTAGAAGAAACGAGCAGTACTTC. Translated, it gives CASSSTGTRRNEQYF.

V usage is TRBV27 and J usage is TRBJ2-7; 7 positions match TRBD1. After removal of 10 bases from V and 0 bases from J, the junction contained 6 bases not matched to a gene. Looked up from germline, CDR1 is MNHEY and CDR2 is SMNVEV (reference sequence). The CDR3 length is 13 residues. CDR3 bases: TGTGCCAAAAAACAGGGGAGCTCCTACGAGCAGTACTTC. It encodes CAKKQGSSYEQYF.

Points on this clone: Other DNA sequences in this specimen translate into the identical CDR3. V usage is TRBV5-1 and J usage is TRBJ2-5; D gene unclear. This CDR3 has 12 residues. V lost 1 base and J lost 3, with 4 bases in between. CDR1 and CDR2 from the germline V gene are SGHRS and YFSETQ. The CDR3 spells CASSLTEETQYF. The CDR3 DNA reads as TGCGCCAGCAGCTTGACCGAAGAGACCCAGTACTTC.

The chain has TRBV7-9 and TRBJ2-4, with TRBD1 as a possible D gene (6 bases). The germline gives CDR1 SEHNR, CDR2 FQNEAQ (reference sequence). This CDR3 comprises 14 residues. Trimming removed 7 bases at V and 0 bases at J, with 10 bases between. The CDR3: CASNQGIAKNIQYF. The CDR3, as DNA: TGTGCCAGCAACCAGGGGATAGCCAAAAACATTCAGTACTTC.

The chain recombines TRBV2 with TRBJ1-6; no definite D call. This CDR3 is 15 amino acids long. V dropped 0 bases and J dropped 8 bases, with 11 bases sitting between them. Germline V gene lookup returns CDR1 SNHLY and CDR2 FYNNEI. The CDR3 DNA follows: TGTGCCAGCAGTGAAGCGCGGGGTTGGGATTCACCCCTCCACTTT. Translation gives CASSEARGWDSPLHF.

This sequence joins TRBV6-5 and TRBJ2-2; TRBD1 matches 8 bases. V gave up 11 bases and J gave up 7 bases; unmatched junction bases: 12. The CDR3 is 14 amino acids. Germline V gene lookup returns CDR1 MNHEY and CDR2 SVGAGI. The CDR3 loop is CAAGRGRFDGELFF. DNA for the CDR3: TGTGCCGCAGGCAGGGGGCGCTTCGACGGGGAGCTGTTTTTT.

The V gene is TRBV7-8, the J gene TRBJ2-7; tentatively, D is TRBD2 (7 bases). The CDR3 sequence is 17 residues long. V gave up 0 bases and J gave up 0 bases, with 15 bases separating them. The germline CDR1 and CDR2 sequences are SGHVS and FQNEAQ. CDR3 DNA: TGTGCCAGCAGCTTAGCTTCCCGGGGGGCCAGCTCCTACGAGCAGTACTTC. It encodes CASSLASRGASSYEQYF.

The table lists this clone with a count of one. This chain connects TRBV5-6 to TRBJ2-1; no clear D gene. The CDR3 contains 16 residues. CDR1 is SGHDT, CDR2 YYEEEE, per germline. V was pared by 3 bases and J by 3 bases, with 16 bases between. The CDR3 spells CASSWFKTSGYNEQFF. CDR3 sequence (DNA): TGTGCCAGCAGCTGGTTTAAGACGTCGGGCTACAATGAGCAGTTCTTC.

The V gene is TRBV11-2, the J gene TRBJ2-5; TRBD1 might be the D (5 bases). The CDR3 has 15 amino acids. V was clipped by 1 base and J by 5 bases, with 14 bases between them. In germline, CDR1 is SGHAT, CDR2 FQNNGV. This CDR3 is CASSLVARVGETQYF. CDR3 in DNA: TGTGCCAGCAGCTTAGTTGCCAGGGTGGGGGAGACCCAGTACTTC.

This sequence joins TRBV7-2 and TRBJ2-1; D is ambiguous. The CDR3 runs to 13 residues. V shed 4 bases and J shed 3 bases, with 7 bases lying between them. Looked up from germline, CDR1 is SGHTA and CDR2 is FQGNSA. The CDR3 protein is CASSYRIYNEQFF. DNA of the CDR3: TGTGCCAGCAGCTACCGGATCTACAATGAGCAGTTCTTC.

This clone was seen a few times. The V and J genes are TRBV29-1 and TRBJ1-1, with D uncertain. CDR1 SQVTM and CDR2 ANQGSEA come from the germline V gene. The CDR3 totals 13 residues. V was clipped by 3 bases and J by 3 bases, with 11 bases between them. CDR3 DNA sequence: TGCAGCGTTGACAGGTATGAGTACACTGAAGCTTTCTTT. Translating gives CSVDRYEYTEAFF.

J is TRBJ1-5 and V is TRBV19; 7 nucleotides match TRBD1. Germline V gene data show CDR1 as LNHDA and CDR2 as SQIVND (reference sequence). CDR3 length: 15 residues. Unmatched junction bases numbered 9, after V lost 5 bases and J lost 5 bases. CDR3 in amino acids: CASSLTGLSDQPQHF. The CDR3 region has the DNA TGTGCCAGTAGTCTGACAGGGCTGTCAGATCAGCCCCAGCATTTT.

The chain carries TRBV5-4 and TRBJ1-2, with a possible D match to TRBD1 (5 bases). The CDR3 is 16 residues long. CDR1 and CDR2 (germline): SGHNT, YYREEE (reference sequence). The V end lost 1 base, the J end lost 0 bases, and 13 bases lay between the germline ends. CDR3 in amino acids: CASSLIGQGPNYGYTF. CDR3 DNA: TGTGCCAGCAGCTTGATTGGGCAGGGACCTAACTATGGCTACACCTTC.

The chain has TRBV7-9 and TRBJ2-2; D ambiguous. Trimming cost V 4 bases and J 5 bases, with 11 bases left between them. The CDR3 runs to 14 residues. CDR1 SEHNR and CDR2 FQNEAQ come from the germline V gene (reference sequence). DNA of the CDR3: TGTGCCAGCAGCTGGAGTCCGGTGACCGGGGAGCTGTTTTTT. Translating it yields CASSWSPVTGELFF.

The CDR3 DNA is TGTGCCAGCACCCTAAATCTAAATGGCTACACCTTC. Its translation: CASTLNLNGYTF. The chain is built from TRBV5-6 and TRBJ1-2, with D unclear. Germline V gene lookup returns CDR1 SGHDT and CDR2 YYEEEE. Trimming took 6 bases from V and 6 from J, leaving 12 bases between them. The CDR3 totals 12 residues.

The rearrangement joins TRBV19 to TRBJ2-5; 11 nucleotides line up with TRBD1. This CDR3 is built from 15 residues. Germline loops: CDR1 LNHDA, CDR2 SQIVND (reference sequence). The V segment lost 6 bases and the J segment 5 bases; nucleotides outside the gene matches: 8. The CDR3 sequence: CASRNGQGAMETQYF. The CDR3 DNA follows: TGTGCCAGTAGAAACGGACAGGGGGCGATGGAGACCCAGTACTTC.

On this clone itself: Different DNA sequences within this sample yield the same CDR3. The chain is built from TRBV11-2 and TRBJ2-5, with D possibly TRBD2 on 6 matching bases. This CDR3 is 14 amino acids long. The V end was cut by 4 bases, the J end by 5 bases, with 14 bases between. The germline gives CDR1 SGHAT, CDR2 FQNNGV. The CDR3 spells CASSSGTGGETQYF. In nucleotides, the CDR3 is TGTGCCAGCAGCTCTGGGACCGGGGGTGAGACCCAGTACTTC. Full variable domain (outside the CDR3, taken from reference TRBV11-2 and TRBJ2-5): EAGVAQSPRYKIIEKRQSVAFWCNPISGHATLYWYQQILGQGPKLLIQFQNNGVVDDSQLPKDRFSAERLKGVDSTLKIQPAKLEDSAVYLCASSSGTGGETQYFGPGTRLLVL.

J is TRBJ2-6 and V is TRBV5-8; no reliable D call. Trimming left V 5 bases short and J 5 bases short, with 11 bases between. CDR1 is SGHTS and CDR2 is YDEGEE in the germline V gene. The CDR3 length is 14 residues. The CDR3 coding sequence is TGTGCCAGCAGATCTTTGTCTTGGGCCAACGTCCTGACTTTC. Translation gives CASRSLSWANVLTF.

The chain has TRBV11-2 and TRBJ2-1; 10 bases are shared with TRBD2. Germline V gene data show CDR1 as SGHAT and CDR2 as FQNNGV. Germline trimming cut 5 bases from V and 7 bases from J; bases unmatched to any gene: 8. This CDR3 is 15 amino acids long. The CDR3: CASSPPSGSKNEQFF. The CDR3 coding sequence is TGTGCCAGCAGCCCTCCTAGCGGGAGTAAGAATGAGCAGTTCTTC. The whole variable domain, filled in from reference TRBV11-2 and TRBJ2-1, reads EAGVAQSPRYKIIEKRQSVAFWCNPISGHATLYWYQQILGQGPKLLIQFQNNGVVDDSQLPKDRFSAERLKGVDSTLKIQPAKLEDSAVYLCASSPPSGSKNEQFFGPGTRLTVL.

Of note for this clone: Different DNA sequences within this sample yield the same CDR3. The chain uses TRBV7-9 and TRBJ2-2; D gene uncertain. This CDR3 contains 14 residues. The V end lost 1 base, the J end lost 1 base, and 4 bases lay between the germline ends. The germline V gene encodes CDR1 SEHNR and CDR2 FQNEAQ (reference sequence). CDR3 coding DNA: TGTGCCAGCAGCTTAGGGAAGAACACCGGGGAGCTGTTTTTT. It encodes CASSLGKNTGELFF.

This clone was picked up one time. Additional DNA sequences in this sample encode the identical CDR3. The V gene is TRBV7-9, the J gene TRBJ1-3, with a possible D match to TRBD1 (6 bases). V was shortened by 4 bases and J by 4 bases, with 11 bases between the two germline ends. The germline CDR1 and CDR2 sequences are SEHNR and FQNEAQ (reference sequence). The length of the CDR3 is 14 residues. The CDR3: CASSSGGAGNTIYF. CDR3 nucleotide sequence: TGTGCCAGCAGCTCCGGGGGCGCGGGAAACACCATATATTTT.